These 26 T cell receptor beta chains share one sample of origin, sequenced in a study of Ad26.COV2.S vaccination and SARS-CoV-2 variants. Sequencing used immunoSEQ multiplex PCR; TCRdb keeps in-frame clones, though not all of them. The sample lists under 500,000 clones, roughly 90% occurring once. Indicated treatment: around 19 received Ad26.COV2.S at low or high dose, single or two shots; several received placebo; per-sample allocation not given. The samples date from day 63 after the first vaccine or placebo injection. The sample here was peripheral blood, taken in a trial of Ad26.COV2.S vaccine versus placebo. All receptors derive from a person between 18 and 59 years old who received the Ad26.COV2.S COVID-19 vaccine or a placebo.

The V gene is TRBV12-5, the J gene TRBJ1-2, with 9 positions matching TRBD1. In germline, CDR1 is LGHNT, CDR2 FRNRAP. Trimming at V came to 5 bases and at J to 3 bases, leaving 7 bases not matched to a gene. This CDR3 region has 15 residues. CDR3 DNA sequence: TGTGCTAGTGGTCCCGGACAGGGGCTTGACTATGGCTACACCTTC. Its protein is CASGPGQGLDYGYTF.

The V and J genes are TRBV7-9 and TRBJ2-7; D remains ambiguous. This CDR3 has 14 residues. Germline CDR1 reads SEHNR; CDR2 reads FQNEAQ (reference sequence). Trimming cost V 4 bases and J 1 base, with 11 bases left between them. CDR3 sequence reads: CASSSQTESYEQYF. The CDR3 DNA follows: TGTGCCAGCAGCTCCCAGACGGAATCCTACGAGCAGTACTTC.

This chain joins TRBV11-2 and TRBJ2-2, with 7 bases fitting TRBD1. V was pared by 1 base and J by 8 bases, with 4 bases of the junction left unmatched. This CDR3 spans 14 amino acids. In germline, CDR1 is SGHAT, CDR2 FQNNGV. The CDR3: CASSLGNRGGELFF. The CDR3 DNA is TGTGCCAGCAGCTTAGGCAACAGGGGAGGGGAGCTGTTTTTT.

The chain carries TRBV7-2 and TRBJ2-2; possibly TRBD1 or TRBD2 for D (5 bases each). Germline V gene data show CDR1 as SGHTA and CDR2 as FQGNSA. The V end lost 5 bases, the J end lost 2 bases, and 9 bases lay between the germline ends. The CDR3 runs to 14 residues. The CDR3 is CASSGGRNTGELFF. In nucleotides, the CDR3 is TGTGCCAGCAGCGGGGGTCGCAACACCGGGGAGCTGTTTTTT. Combining the CDR3 with reference TRBV7-2 and TRBJ2-2 gives the whole variable domain GAGVSQSPSNKVTEKGKDVELRCDPISGHTALYWYRQSLGQGLEFLIYFQGNSAPDKSGLPSDRFSAERTGGSVSTLTIQRTQQEDSAVYLCASSGGRNTGELFFGEGSRLTVL.

The rearrangement uses TRBV18 and TRBJ1-1; D possibly corresponds to TRBD1 (5 bases). V was trimmed by 3 bases and J by 3 bases, leaving 14 bases between them. CDR1 is KGHSH, CDR2 LQKENI, per germline. The CDR3 totals 15 residues. CDR3 residues: CASSPPRGFYTEAFF. DNA of the CDR3: TGTGCCAGCTCACCCCCAAGGGGATTTTACACTGAAGCTTTCTTT. Full variable domain (rest looked up from reference TRBV18 and TRBJ1-1): NAGVMQNPRHLVRRRGQEARLRCSPMKGHSHVYWYRQLPEEGLKFMVYLQKENIIDESGMPKERFSAEFPKEGPSILRIQQVVRGDSAAYFCASSPPRGFYTEAFFGQGTRLTVV.

The chain uses TRBV7-9 and TRBJ1-6, with 7 bases lining up with TRBD1. This CDR3 has 15 amino acids. Germline V gene lookup returns CDR1 SEHNR and CDR2 FQNEAQ (reference sequence). V was pared by 5 bases and J by 10 bases, with 11 bases of the junction left unmatched. Here the CDR3 reads CASSPRGQGGSPLHF. The CDR3 nucleotides are TGTGCCAGCAGCCCACGAGGCCAGGGGGGATCACCCCTCCACTTT. Complete variable domain (other parts from reference TRBV7-9 and TRBJ1-6): DTGVSQNPRHKITKRGQNVTFRCDPISEHNRLYWYRQTLGQGPEFLTYFQNEAQLEKSRLLSDRFSAERPKGSFSTLEIQRTEQGDSAMYLCASSPRGQGGSPLHFGNGTRLTVT.

This chain joins TRBV30 and TRBJ2-7, with 7 bases aligning to TRBD2. J gave up 5 bases and V 5 bases, and 9 bases lay outside the gene matches. The CDR3 consists of 13 residues. Germline assignment: CDR1 GTSNPN and CDR2 SVGIG (reference sequence). The CDR3 DNA sequence: TGTGCCTGGGGTGCGGGGGAGTCTCACGAGCAGTACTTC. Its protein is CAWGAGESHEQYF. Looking up the rest from reference TRBV30 and TRBJ2-7 gives the full variable domain: SQTIHQWPATLVQPVGSPLSLECTVEGTSNPNLYWYRQAAGRGLQLLFYSVGIGQISSEVPQNLSASRPQDRQFILSSKKLLLSDSGFYLCAWGAGESHEQYFGPGTRLTVT.

The genes are TRBV3-1 (or the pseudogene TRBV3-2) and TRBJ2-5; TRBD2 agrees at 8 bases. The CDR3 is 16 amino acids. Trimming at V came to 3 bases and at J to 4 bases, leaving 10 bases not matched to a gene. Germline V CDR1 and CDR2: LGHDT, YNNKEL (reference sequence). The CDR3 here is CASSQLVGGVSETQYF. CDR3 DNA: TGTGCCAGCAGCCAGCTCGTCGGGGGGGTATCAGAGACCCAGTACTTC.

This clone has just a few counts. This rearrangement joins TRBV4-3 to TRBJ2-3; no clear D. CDR3 length: 16 amino acids. Trimming cost V 0 bases and J 4 bases, with 14 bases left between them. The germline CDR1 and CDR2 sequences are LGHNA and YSLEER. The CDR3 DNA sequence: TGCGCCAGCAGCCAAGATAGAGGTCTGGGTGCAGATACGCAGTATTTT. Translated: CASSQDRGLGADTQYF.

The chain carries TRBV2 and TRBJ1-6; D is perhaps TRBD1 (6 bases). Looked up from germline, CDR1 is SNHLY and CDR2 is FYNNEI. The CDR3 runs to 14 residues. The V end lost 8 bases, the J end lost 7 bases, and 15 bases lay between the germline ends. CDR3 loop: CASAGEVLNSPLHF. CDR3 in DNA: TGTGCCAGCGCAGGGGAGGTTTTGAATTCACCCCTCCACTTT. The whole variable domain, remainder taken from reference TRBV2 and TRBJ1-6, is EPEVTQTPSHQVTQMGQEVILRCVPISNHLYFYWYRQILGQKVEFLVSFYNNEISEKSEIFDDQFSVERPDGSNFTLKIRSTKLEDSAMYFCASAGEVLNSPLHFGNGTRLTVT.

This sequence joins TRBV3-1 (or the pseudogene TRBV3-2) and TRBJ1-1; D ambiguous. Germline V CDR1 and CDR2: LGHDT, YNNKEL (reference sequence). Between the trimmed V and J ends, which lost 2 bases and 3 bases, there was a span of 10 bases. The CDR3 totals 14 residues. CDR3 loop: CASSQRFLDTEAFF. The CDR3 bases are TGTGCCAGCAGCCAAAGGTTTTTGGACACTGAAGCTTTCTTT.

V is TRBV30 and J is TRBJ2-3, with no clear D. This CDR3 comprises 11 residues. Germline V gene sequence: CDR1 GTSNPN, CDR2 SVGIG (reference sequence). Trimming took off 1 base at V and 4 bases at J, with 3 bases between the two ends. This CDR3 is CAWSEPDTQYF. The CDR3 DNA reads TGTGCCTGGAGTGAACCAGATACGCAGTATTTT.

With regard to this clone: Sequence at one end of the junction differs from germline and may be a read error. The identical CDR3 is also encoded by other nucleotide sequences in the sample. V usage is TRBV6-5 and J usage is TRBJ2-2; D possibly uses TRBD1 or TRBD2 (6 bases each). This CDR3 is built from 15 residues. Germline loops: CDR1 MNHEY, CDR2 SVGAGI. The chain's CDR3 is CASRDSRGNTGELFF. DNA for the CDR3: TGTGCCAGCAGGGACAGTCGGGGGAACACCGGGGAGCTATTTTTT.

This clone was detected only a few times. The sample has other DNA sequences that encode this CDR3 too. CDR3 DNA sequence: TGTGCCAGCAGTTTAGGACAGGTCTACGAGCAGTACTTC. This sequence encodes CASSLGQVYEQYF. The V call is TRBV27, the J call TRBJ2-7; 7 nucleotides match TRBD1. The germline V gene encodes CDR1 MNHEY and CDR2 SMNVEV (reference sequence). The CDR3 is 13 amino acids. Trimming removed 2 bases from V and 3 bases from J; junction bases left unmatched: 1.

This rearrangement joins TRBV7-2 to TRBJ2-2; TRBD2 matches at 10 bases. CDR1 is SGHTA and CDR2 is FQGNSA in the germline V gene. V lost 0 bases, J lost 7 bases, and 5 bases stayed unmatched. The CDR3 runs 16 residues. The CDR3 loop reads CASSLASSGGIGELFF. Written as DNA, the CDR3 is TGTGCCAGCAGCTTAGCCTCTAGCGGGGGTATCGGGGAGCTGTTTTTT.

The rearrangement uses TRBV18 and TRBJ2-5; 10 bases agree with TRBD2. The CDR3 spans 21 residues. The germline V gene encodes CDR1 KGHSH and CDR2 LQKENI. Trimming removed 2 bases from V and 3 bases from J; junction bases left unmatched: 21. The CDR3 sequence: CASSPSGPASGGLITKETQYF. Written as DNA, the CDR3 is TGTGCCAGCTCACCATCCGGGCCGGCTAGCGGGGGCCTGATAACGAAAGAGACCCAGTACTTC. Full variable domain (missing parts from reference TRBV18 and TRBJ2-5): NAGVMQNPRHLVRRRGQEARLRCSPMKGHSHVYWYRQLPEEGLKFMVYLQKENIIDESGMPKERFSAEFPKEGPSILRIQQVVRGDSAAYFCASSPSGPASGGLITKETQYFGPGTRLLVL.

This clone has just a few counts. The chain links TRBV11-2 to TRBJ2-1; 8 positions match TRBD2. Trimming at V came to 2 bases and at J to 7 bases, leaving 7 bases not matched to a gene. This CDR3 comprises 15 residues. In germline, CDR1 is SGHAT, CDR2 FQNNGV. CDR3: CASSLLTGGLNEQFF. CDR3 nucleotides: TGTGCCAGCAGCTTATTAACGGGGGGGCTGAATGAGCAGTTCTTC.

The V gene is TRBV7-9, the J gene TRBJ2-1; 8 bases agree with TRBD2. CDR1 is SEHNR and CDR2 is FQNEAQ in the germline V gene (reference sequence). The CDR3 sequence is 14 residues long. V lost 1 base, J lost 5 bases, and 1 base stayed unmatched. The CDR3 DNA is TGTGCCAGCAGCTTAGGTAGCGGGGACAATGAGCAGTTCTTC. It encodes CASSLGSGDNEQFF. The full variable domain, completed using reference TRBV7-9 and TRBJ2-1, is DTGVSQNPRHKITKRGQNVTFRCDPISEHNRLYWYRQTLGQGPEFLTYFQNEAQLEKSRLLSDRFSAERPKGSFSTLEIQRTEQGDSAMYLCASSLGSGDNEQFFGPGTRLTVL.

The chain joins TRBV28 to TRBJ1-2; D is unclear. CDR3 size: 13 residues. The germline V gene encodes CDR1 MDHEN and CDR2 SYDVKM. V shed 2 bases and J shed 7 bases, with 11 bases lying between them. The CDR3 nucleotides read TGTGCCAGCAGTTTAAGTCAGAAGATTGGCTACACCTTC. Its protein is CASSLSQKIGYTF.

The rearrangement uses TRBV7-9 and TRBJ1-6; D call uncertain. V was shortened by 6 bases and J by 4 bases, with 16 bases between the two germline ends. This CDR3 spans 16 amino acids. The germline V gene encodes CDR1 SEHNR and CDR2 FQNEAQ (reference sequence). CDR3 sequence: CASRMGPTGYNSPLHF. CDR3 nucleotide sequence: TGTGCCAGCAGAATGGGCCCCACGGGGTATAATTCACCCCTCCACTTT. The whole variable domain, filled in from reference TRBV7-9 and TRBJ1-6, reads DTGVSQNPRHKITKRGQNVTFRCDPISEHNRLYWYRQTLGQGPEFLTYFQNEAQLEKSRLLSDRFSAERPKGSFSTLEIQRTEQGDSAMYLCASRMGPTGYNSPLHFGNGTRLTVT.

Here the CDR3 DNA reads TGTGCCAGCAGTTTATTTGGGGGTTCAGGCACTGAAGCTTTCTTT. Translating it yields CASSLFGGSGTEAFF. This chain joins TRBV27 and TRBJ1-1, with a possible D match to TRBD1 (5 bases). CDR1 is MNHEY, CDR2 SMNVEV, per germline (reference sequence). This CDR3 is 15 amino acids long. V lost 1 base and J lost 4, with 13 bases in between.

The V gene is TRBV18, the J gene TRBJ2-7; 10 bases are shared with TRBD2. Trimming took 3 bases from V and 6 from J; bases not matched to a gene: 11. This CDR3 has 16 amino acids. The germline CDR1 and CDR2 sequences are KGHSH and LQKENI. The CDR3 DNA sequence: TGTGCCAGCTCACCCACGACAGCGGGGGGGCCGGGCGAGCAGTACTTC. Encoded protein: CASSPTTAGGPGEQYF.

CDR3 coding DNA: TGTGCCAGCAGTAGCCACTCTGGGGCCAACGTCCTGACTTTC. Translated, it gives CASSSHSGANVLTF. This chain joins TRBV27 and TRBJ2-6; D remains ambiguous. The CDR3 spans 14 residues. V lost 5 bases and J 0 bases, leaving 5 bases between the germline ends. CDR1 is MNHEY, CDR2 SMNVEV, per germline (reference sequence).

This chain connects TRBV19 to TRBJ1-1; a possible D gene is TRBD1 (6 bases). V lost 9 bases to trimming and J lost 10 bases, with 24 bases between them. CDR1 LNHDA and CDR2 SQIVND come from the germline V gene (reference sequence). This CDR3 has 14 amino acids. The CDR3 region is CASKRDTGNKRAFF. The CDR3 DNA reads as TGTGCCAGCAAACGCGATACAGGGAATAAAAGAGCTTTCTTT.

V is TRBV18 and J is TRBJ2-7; 7 bases match TRBD1. From germline, CDR1 is KGHSH and CDR2 LQKENI. The trim removed 0 bases at V and 3 bases at J, leaving 5 bases unmatched. The CDR3 is 15 residues long. The CDR3 spells CASSPPVTGSYEQYF. CDR3 coding DNA: TGTGCCAGCTCACCACCGGTGACAGGGAGCTACGAGCAGTACTTC.

This clone has a single count. The chain carries TRBV29-1 and TRBJ2-2; 11 bases map to TRBD2. V was pared by 7 bases and J by 0 bases, with 7 bases of the junction left unmatched. Germline assignment: CDR1 SQVTM and CDR2 ANQGSEA. The CDR3 spans 16 residues. The CDR3 here is CSAKLGLAANTGELFF. The CDR3 DNA sequence: TGCAGCGCCAAACTGGGACTAGCGGCGAACACCGGGGAGCTGTTTTTT.